This record concerns one T cell receptor beta chain sequence. Its antigen is unknown. The V segment lost 3 bases and the J segment 5 bases; nucleotides outside the gene matches: 12. Germline V CDR1 and CDR2: SGDLS, YYNGEE. CDR3 length equals 17 residues. This record belongs to a study of CD8 T cell repertoires and HIV-1 epitope variants. Study information: Separate wells received one of Twenty-five Gag or Nef variant peptides. T cells were cultured for less than 13 days with cytokines added on days 3 and 7. Enriched T cells were co-cultured with equal autologous T cell-negative cells.

Study-level results: Of about 10 antigen-specific beta clonotypes, about 6 appeared to cross-react with escape variants.

The table came from immunoSEQ multiplex PCR; TCRdb's copy has only in-frame clones and leaves some out. The sample yields 5,100 or so clones, roughly two thirds seen once. J is TRBJ2-5 and V is TRBV9; 11 nucleotides match TRBD2. The clonotype was recovered from a male donor with HIV. Sequencing was performed on cultured CD8+ T cells derived from PBMCs. The CDR3 here is CASSAPLAGEIGETQYF. The CDR3 DNA follows: TGTGCCAGCAGCGCCCCACTAGCGGGAGAGATAGGGGAGACCCAGTACTTC.